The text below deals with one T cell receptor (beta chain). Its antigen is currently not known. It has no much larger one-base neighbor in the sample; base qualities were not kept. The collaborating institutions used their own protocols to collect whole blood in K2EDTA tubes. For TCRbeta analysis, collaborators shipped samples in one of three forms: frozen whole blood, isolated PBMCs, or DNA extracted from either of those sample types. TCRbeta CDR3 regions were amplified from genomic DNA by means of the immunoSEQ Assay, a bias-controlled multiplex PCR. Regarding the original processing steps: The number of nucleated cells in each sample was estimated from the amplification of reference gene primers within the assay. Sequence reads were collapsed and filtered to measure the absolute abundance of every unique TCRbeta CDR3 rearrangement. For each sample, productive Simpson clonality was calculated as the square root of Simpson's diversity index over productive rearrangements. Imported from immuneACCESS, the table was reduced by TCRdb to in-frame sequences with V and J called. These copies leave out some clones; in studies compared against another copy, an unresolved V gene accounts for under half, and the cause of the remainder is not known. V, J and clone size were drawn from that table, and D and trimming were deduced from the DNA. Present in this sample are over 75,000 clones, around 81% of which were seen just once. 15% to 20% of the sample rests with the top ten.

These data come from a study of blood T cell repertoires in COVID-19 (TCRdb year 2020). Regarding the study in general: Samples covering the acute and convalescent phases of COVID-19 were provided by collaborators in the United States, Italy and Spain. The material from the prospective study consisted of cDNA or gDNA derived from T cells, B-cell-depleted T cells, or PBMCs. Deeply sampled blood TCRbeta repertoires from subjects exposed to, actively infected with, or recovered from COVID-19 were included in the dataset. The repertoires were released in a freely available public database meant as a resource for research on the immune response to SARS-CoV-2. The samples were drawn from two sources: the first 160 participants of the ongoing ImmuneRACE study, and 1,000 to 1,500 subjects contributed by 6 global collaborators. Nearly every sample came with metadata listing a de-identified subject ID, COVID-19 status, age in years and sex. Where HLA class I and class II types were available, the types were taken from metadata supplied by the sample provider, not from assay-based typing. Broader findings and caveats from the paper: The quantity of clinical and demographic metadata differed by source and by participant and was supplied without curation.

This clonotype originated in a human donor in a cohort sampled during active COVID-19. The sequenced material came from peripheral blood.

The base sequence is TGTGCTAGTGGTTTCTTCAGGGGGCGCTGGTATGGCTACACCTTC. It translates as CASGFFRGRWYGYTF. The chain uses TRBV12-5 and TRBJ1-2, with 8 bases matching TRBD1. The CDR1 and CDR2 encoded by the germline V gene are LGHNT and FRNRAP. V ends up 3 bases short and J 5 bases short, with an unmatched junction base count of 8. The CDR3 covers 15 residues, taking in both the cysteine and the phenylalanine. Here the CDR3 DNA is all that survives: 45 bases in frame from base 1.